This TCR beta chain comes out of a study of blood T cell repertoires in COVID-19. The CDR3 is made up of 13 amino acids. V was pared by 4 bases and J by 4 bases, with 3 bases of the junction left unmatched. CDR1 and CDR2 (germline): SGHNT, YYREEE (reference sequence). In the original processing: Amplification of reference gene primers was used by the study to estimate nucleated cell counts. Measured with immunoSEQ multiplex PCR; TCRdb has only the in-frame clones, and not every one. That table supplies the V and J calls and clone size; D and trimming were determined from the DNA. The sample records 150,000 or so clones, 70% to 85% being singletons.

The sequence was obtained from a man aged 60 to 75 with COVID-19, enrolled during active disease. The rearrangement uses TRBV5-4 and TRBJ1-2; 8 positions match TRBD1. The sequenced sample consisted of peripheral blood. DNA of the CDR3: TGTGCCAGCAGCCCGGGGACAGGCTATGGCTACACCTTC. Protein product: CASSPGTGYGYTF.